The present T cell receptor (beta chain) was sequenced within a study of beta chain features in type 1 diabetes. Study conclusions and caveats: All four CD4+ subsets from Type 1 diabetes patients carried moderately but significantly shorter TCRB CDR3s.

CDR1 MDHEN and CDR2 SYDVKM come from the germline V gene. Trimming stripped 5 bases from V and 4 bases from J, with 7 bases between. The CDR3 has 12 residues. The study reverse transcribed the entire isolated RNA, so it sequenced expressed TCRB transcripts. Data came from immunoSEQ multiplex PCR; TCRdb stores just in-frame clones and leaves some out. The data show roughly 150,000 clones, roughly 9% seen once. This clone was counted only a few times. The antigen is undetermined. The sample consisted of central memory CD4+ T cells from blood. The J gene is TRBJ2-3, the V gene TRBV28; D remains ambiguous. This clonotype originated in a woman aged 25 to 39 with type 1 diabetes. CDR3 in amino acids: CASSEFADTQYF. CDR3 coding DNA: TGTGCCAGCAGTGAGTTCGCAGATACGCAGTATTTT.